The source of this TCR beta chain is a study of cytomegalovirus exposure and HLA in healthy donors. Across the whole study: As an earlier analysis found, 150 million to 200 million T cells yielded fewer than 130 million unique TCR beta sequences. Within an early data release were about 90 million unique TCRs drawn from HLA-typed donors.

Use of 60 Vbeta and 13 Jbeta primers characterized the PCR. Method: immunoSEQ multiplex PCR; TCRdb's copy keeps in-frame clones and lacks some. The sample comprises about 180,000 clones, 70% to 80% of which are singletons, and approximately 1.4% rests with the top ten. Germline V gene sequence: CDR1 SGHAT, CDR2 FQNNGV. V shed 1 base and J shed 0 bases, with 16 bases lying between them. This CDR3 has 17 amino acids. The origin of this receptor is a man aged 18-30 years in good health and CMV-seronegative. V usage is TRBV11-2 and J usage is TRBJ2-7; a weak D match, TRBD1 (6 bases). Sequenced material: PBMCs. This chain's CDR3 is CASSLGTVVDYSYEQYF. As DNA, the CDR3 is TGTGCCAGCAGCTTAGGGACAGTTGTAGACTACTCCTACGAGCAGTACTTC.